A single sample is the source of the 8 T cell receptor beta chains below, sequenced in a study of T cells in Graves' hyperthyroidism and ophthalmopathy. RNA transcripts were the template for amplifying TCR beta CDR3 regions. HTBI primers were used for first-round RT-PCR of the TCR CDR3. Each CDR3 protein is one row after TCRdb ran MiXCR on the multiplex PCR reads. The sample contains around 350,000 distinct CDR3 sequences, over 15% of which appear only once. The specimen was blood. The receptors stem from a woman in her late teens or twenties with Graves' hyperthyroidism.

The rearrangement uses TRBV10-1 and TRBJ2-7, with 15 positions matching TRBD2. Trimming removed 8 bases from V and 4 bases from J; junction bases left unmatched: 9. The CDR3 consists of 16 residues. Germline V gene sequence: CDR1 WNHNN, CDR2 SYGVQD (reference sequence). The DNA of the CDR3 is TGCGCCAGCGAGGGGACTAGCGGGGGGAAACGATACGAGCAGTACTTC. Encoded protein: CASEGTSGGKRYEQYF.

This clonotype was observed many times. The chain couples TRBV12-5 to TRBJ2-7, with a possible D match to TRBD1 (6 bases). V lost 6 bases, J lost 3 bases, and 9 bases lay in between. CDR1 and CDR2 (germline): LGHNT, FRNRAP. This CDR3 spans 12 amino acids. The CDR3 here is CASGTGIYEQYF. Here the CDR3 DNA reads TGTGCTAGTGGCACAGGGATCTACGAGCAGTACTTC.

The V and J genes are TRBV6-1 and TRBJ2-5; 10 nucleotides agree with TRBD2. This CDR3 spans 14 amino acids. The V segment lost 7 bases and the J segment 4 bases; nucleotides outside the gene matches: 6. Germline V gives CDR1 MNHNS, CDR2 SASEGT. The CDR3 sequence is CASMGSGGGETQYF. For the CDR3, the DNA is TGTGCCAGCATGGGAAGCGGGGGGGGAGAGACCCAGTACTTC.

This clonotype was found many times. The genes are TRBV6-1 and TRBJ1-6; the D is unclear. The CDR3 spans 18 residues. Germline values: CDR1 MNHNS, CDR2 SASEGT. V gave up 0 bases and J gave up 7 bases, with 19 bases separating them. This CDR3 is CASSEAHVLAPVNSPLHF. The CDR3 region has the DNA TGTGCCAGCAGTGAAGCCCACGTCCTTGCTCCGGTAAATTCACCCCTCCACTTT.

This sequence joins TRBV12-3 or TRBV12-4 and TRBJ1-1; D unresolved. The CDR3 runs 14 residues. V was clipped by 3 bases and J by 3 bases, with 11 bases between them. The CDR3 is CASSFLGRDTEAFF. The CDR3 nucleotides read TGTGCCAGCAGTTTTCTCGGACGGGACACTGAAGCTTTCTTT.

The chain carries TRBV20-1 and TRBJ2-7; TRBD2 agrees at 11 bases. J was trimmed by 0 bases and V by 1 base; bases with no gene match: 8. The CDR3 extends over 17 amino acids. The germline gives CDR1 DFQATT, CDR2 SNEGSKA (reference sequence). Here the CDR3 reads CSARALTSGGSSYEQYF. The CDR3 DNA sequence: TGCAGTGCTAGAGCTTTAACTAGCGGGGGCAGCTCCTACGAGCAGTACTTC.

The V gene is TRBV5-1, the J gene TRBJ1-1, with D unclear. Germline assignment: CDR1 SGHRS and CDR2 YFSETQ. V was cut by 0 bases and J by 0 bases, with 6 bases left in between. The CDR3 has 14 residues. CDR3 sequence: CASSLEVVNTEAFF. DNA for the CDR3: TGCGCCAGCAGCTTGGAAGTGGTGAACACTGAAGCTTTCTTT.

This clonotype was observed many times. V usage is TRBV12-3 or TRBV12-4 and J usage is TRBJ2-7; the D gene is possibly TRBD1 (7 bases). The CDR3 covers 15 residues. V lost 3 bases, J lost 4 bases, and 16 bases lay in between. CDR3 in amino acids: CASSFGAGGTYEQYF. The DNA of the CDR3 is TGTGCCAGCAGTTTCGGGGCAGGGGGGACTTACGAGCAGTACTTC.